Presented here are 7 T cell receptor beta chains from one specimen sequenced in a study of monozygotic twins with cystic fibrosis. Clones were sequenced by immunoSEQ multiplex PCR, and TCRdb holds only the in-frame ones, with some missing. The sample has 14,000 or so clones; 80% to 90% are singletons. Sequencing was performed on blood. These receptors were obtained from a boy younger than 18 with cystic fibrosis.

The chain joins TRBV6-6 to TRBJ1-2; 9 bases match TRBD1. Trimming removed 7 bases from V and 2 bases from J; junction bases left unmatched: 8. CDR1 is MNHNY, CDR2 SVGAGI, per germline (reference sequence). The CDR3 spans 15 residues. CDR3 sequence: CASTRWGQGNYGYTF. For the CDR3, the DNA is TGTGCCAGCACCCGATGGGGACAGGGAAACTATGGCTACACCTTC.

J is TRBJ2-3 and V is TRBV30; perhaps D is TRBD1 or TRBD2 (5 bases each). Trimming shortened V by 2 bases and J by 1 base, and 13 bases separated the two germline ends. The CDR3 runs to 15 residues. Germline assignment: CDR1 GTSNPN and CDR2 SVGIG (reference sequence). The CDR3 loop is CAWSRGAAGTDTQYF. The CDR3 DNA follows: TGTGCCTGGAGTAGGGGAGCGGCTGGCACAGATACGCAGTATTTT.

The chain combines TRBV6-5 with TRBJ1-1, with 7 bases that match TRBD1. Per germline, CDR1 MNHEY and CDR2 SVGAGI. CDR3 size: 11 residues. The V segment lost 9 bases and the J segment 3 bases; nucleotides outside the gene matches: 1. In DNA, the CDR3 is TGTGCCAGGGGACAGTACACTGAAGCTTTCTTT. It translates to CARGQYTEAFF.

This chain uses TRBV7-8 with TRBJ2-3, with 8 bases matching TRBD2. The V and J ends lost 3 bases and 2 bases, in that order; junction bases with no gene match: 7. The V gene's germline CDR1 is SGHVS and CDR2 FQNEAQ. CDR3 size: 16 residues. CDR3 residues: CASSLQAGGNTDTQYF. CDR3 sequence (DNA): TGTGCCAGCAGCTTGCAGGCGGGGGGCAACACAGATACGCAGTATTTT. Supplemented by reference TRBV7-8 and TRBJ2-3, the full variable domain reads GAGVSQSPRYKVAKRGQDVALRCDPISGHVSLFWYQQALGQGPEFLTYFQNEAQLDKSGLPSDRFFAERPEGSVSTLKIQRTQQEDSAVYLCASSLQAGGNTDTQYFGPGTRLTVL.

This clone was picked up a small number of times. This sequence joins TRBV7-3 and TRBJ2-1; TRBD2 is a possible D gene (6 bases). Germline assignment: CDR1 SGHTA and CDR2 FQGTGA. The length of the CDR3 is 15 residues. Trimming removed 3 bases at V and 10 bases at J, with 19 bases between. CDR3 in DNA: TGTGCCAGCAGCTTCCTTTCGGGACTTAAAAGCGAGCAGTTCTTC. It translates to CASSFLSGLKSEQFF.

V and J are TRBV28 and TRBJ1-1, with TRBD1 as a possible D gene (6 bases). The CDR3 sequence is 14 residues long. Per the germline V gene, CDR1 is MDHEN and CDR2 is SYDVKM. The V and J ends lost 8 bases and 0 bases respectively, with 13 bases between them. The CDR3 DNA sequence: TGTGCCAGCGGTTCTAGGGGGATGAACACTGAAGCTTTCTTT. Its protein product is CASGSRGMNTEAFF. The whole variable domain, filled in from reference TRBV28 and TRBJ1-1, reads DVKVTQSSRYLVKRTGEKVFLECVQDMDHENMFWYRQDPGLGLRLIYFSYDVKMKEKGDIPEGYSVSREKKERFSLILESASTNQTSMYLCASGSRGMNTEAFFGQGTRLTVV.

The chain uses TRBV27 and TRBJ2-1, with 9 bases identical to TRBD2. Germline-derived CDR1 and CDR2 are MNHEY and SMNVEV (reference sequence). Unmatched junction bases numbered 8, after V lost 5 bases and J lost 3 bases. The CDR3 covers 16 residues. The DNA for the CDR3 is TGTGCCAGCAGTCCCGAACTAGCGGGCCGCTACAATGAGCAGTTCTTC. Amino acids: CASSPELAGRYNEQFF.